These T cell receptor beta chains were read from a single sample in a study of cytomegalovirus exposure and HLA in healthy donors. Only in-frame clones appear in the TCRdb table, and some are missing; sequencing was by immunoSEQ multiplex PCR. The table lists more than 110,000 clones, around 80% of them singletons. The sequenced sample was PBMCs. The receptors stem from a man aged 30-40 years in good health and CMV-seropositive. Both conserved end residues are part of each CDR3. Fields, in order: J gene, D gene, CDR3 length, V gene, clone size, CDR3 protein, CDR3 DNA. The D gene is left open where the match is weak. Size is stated for part of the rows, as once, few or many counts, or as a class when the clone is expanded.

j_call: TRBJ2-1; d_call: TRBD2; cdr3_length: 15; v_call: TRBV27; clone_size: once; cdr3_aa: CASRKVAGAINEQFF; cdr3_nt: TGTGCCAGCAGGAAAGTAGCGGGGGCCATAAATGAGCAGTTCTTC
j_call: TRBJ1-4; d_call: TRBD1; cdr3_length: 15; v_call: TRBV2; clone_size: -; cdr3_aa: CASKDRGGTNEKLFF; cdr3_nt: TGTGCCAGCAAGGACAGGGGAGGGACTAATGAAAAACTGTTTTTT
j_call: TRBJ2-7; d_call: TRBD1; cdr3_length: 14; v_call: TRBV7-2; clone_size: -; cdr3_aa: CASSLGQVSYEQYF; cdr3_nt: TGTGCCAGCAGCCTGGGACAGGTCTCCTACGAGCAGTACTTC
j_call: TRBJ1-3; d_call: -; cdr3_length: 13; v_call: TRBV7-9; clone_size: -; cdr3_aa: CASSLGGRDTIYF; cdr3_nt: TGTGCCAGCAGCCTGGGGGGGCGCGACACCATATATTTT
j_call: TRBJ2-5; d_call: -; cdr3_length: 15; v_call: TRBV5-4; clone_size: -; cdr3_aa: CASSSPLLSRETQYF; cdr3_nt: TGTGCCAGCAGCTCCCCGTTACTTAGCAGAGAGACCCAGTACTTC
j_call: TRBJ1-1; d_call: -; cdr3_length: 14; v_call: TRBV7-9; clone_size: few; cdr3_aa: CASSLAAREPEAFF; cdr3_nt: TGTGCCAGCAGCTTAGCTGCGCGGGAGCCTGAAGCTTTCTTT
j_call: TRBJ1-2; d_call: TRBD1; cdr3_length: 18; v_call: TRBV4-2; clone_size: few; cdr3_aa: CASSQDLWEGTGSSGYTF; cdr3_nt: TGTGCCAGCAGCCAAGATCTGTGGGAAGGGACAGGGAGTTCGGGCTACACCTTC
j_call: TRBJ1-5; d_call: -; cdr3_length: 17; v_call: TRBV19; clone_size: -; cdr3_aa: CASRPSAGAYSNQPQHF; cdr3_nt: TGTGCCAGTAGACCGTCGGCAGGGGCTTATAGCAATCAGCCCCAGCATTTT
j_call: TRBJ1-1; d_call: -; cdr3_length: 14; v_call: TRBV7-3; clone_size: -; cdr3_aa: CASSLGAGSTEAFF; cdr3_nt: TGTGCCAGCAGCTTAGGGGCCGGGAGCACTGAAGCTTTCTTT
j_call: TRBJ1-1; d_call: -; cdr3_length: 13; v_call: TRBV4-2; clone_size: -; cdr3_aa: CASSQTENTEAFF; cdr3_nt: TGTGCCAGCAGCCAAACAGAAAACACTGAAGCTTTCTTT
j_call: TRBJ1-1; d_call: -; cdr3_length: 12; v_call: TRBV2; clone_size: -; cdr3_aa: CATRAGRTEAFF; cdr3_nt: TGTGCCACCCGGGCGGGGAGAACTGAAGCTTTCTTT
j_call: TRBJ2-7; d_call: -; cdr3_length: 15; v_call: TRBV18; clone_size: -; cdr3_aa: CASSPTGTSLDEQYF; cdr3_nt: TGTGCCAGCTCACCAACCGGGACTTCCCTCGACGAGCAGTACTTC
j_call: TRBJ1-3; d_call: -; cdr3_length: 16; v_call: TRBV7-2; clone_size: -; cdr3_aa: CASSFQQPLSGNTIYF; cdr3_nt: TGTGCCAGCAGCTTCCAACAGCCGCTCTCTGGAAACACCATATATTTT
j_call: TRBJ2-3; d_call: TRBD2; cdr3_length: 18; v_call: TRBV15; clone_size: -; cdr3_aa: CATSREFRTSGSSDTQYF; cdr3_nt: TGTGCCACCAGCAGAGAGTTCCGGACTAGCGGGAGTTCTGATACGCAGTATTTT
j_call: TRBJ1-5; d_call: TRBD1; cdr3_length: 15; v_call: TRBV6-1; clone_size: -; cdr3_aa: CASSAAQGIYQPQHF; cdr3_nt: TGTGCCAGCAGTGCTGCACAGGGGATCTATCAGCCCCAGCATTTT
j_call: TRBJ2-6; d_call: -; cdr3_length: 16; v_call: TRBV6-1; clone_size: -; cdr3_aa: CASREIAGSGANVLTF; cdr3_nt: TGTGCCAGCAGGGAAATCGCAGGGTCTGGGGCCAACGTCCTGACTTTC
j_call: TRBJ1-2; d_call: -; cdr3_length: 12; v_call: TRBV2; clone_size: -; cdr3_aa: CASKASNYGYTF; cdr3_nt: TGTGCCAGCAAAGCTTCTAACTATGGCTACACCTTC
j_call: TRBJ2-7; d_call: -; cdr3_length: 12; v_call: TRBV7-2; clone_size: -; cdr3_aa: CASSPSSYEQYF; cdr3_nt: TGTGCCAGCAGCCCGAGCTCCTACGAGCAGTACTTC
j_call: TRBJ1-6; d_call: -; cdr3_length: 15; v_call: TRBV5-1; clone_size: -; cdr3_aa: CASSSGTGTPNTLHF; cdr3_nt: TGCGCCAGCAGCTCGGGTACAGGGACCCCCAACACCCTCCACTTT
j_call: TRBJ2-2; d_call: -; cdr3_length: 14; v_call: TRBV7-3; clone_size: -; cdr3_aa: CASSLVVNTGELFF; cdr3_nt: TGTGCCAGCAGCTTAGTCGTTAACACCGGGGAGCTGTTTTTT
j_call: TRBJ2-6; d_call: TRBD1; cdr3_length: 19; v_call: TRBV7-8; clone_size: -; cdr3_aa: CASSSRDRGLENGANVLTF; cdr3_nt: TGTGCCAGCAGCTCCCGGGACAGGGGGCTCGAAAACGGGGCCAACGTCCTGACTTTC
j_call: TRBJ1-5; d_call: -; cdr3_length: 15; v_call: TRBV5-1; clone_size: -; cdr3_aa: CASSLAPGSGQPQHF; cdr3_nt: TGCGCCAGCAGCTTGGCCCCGGGGAGCGGGCAGCCCCAGCATTTT
j_call: TRBJ2-7; d_call: TRBD1; cdr3_length: 13; v_call: TRBV30; clone_size: -; cdr3_aa: CASRQGAYDEQYF; cdr3_nt: TGTGCCTCCAGACAGGGGGCGTACGACGAGCAGTACTTC
j_call: TRBJ2-7; d_call: TRBD1; cdr3_length: 13; v_call: TRBV2; clone_size: -; cdr3_aa: CASRDWDSYEQYF; cdr3_nt: TGTGCCAGCAGAGACTGGGACAGCTACGAGCAGTACTTC
j_call: TRBJ2-2; d_call: TRBD2; cdr3_length: 16; v_call: TRBV28; clone_size: -; cdr3_aa: CASSDLGLAASWELFF; cdr3_nt: TGTGCCAGCAGTGACCTCGGACTAGCGGCCTCCTGGGAGCTGTTTTTT
j_call: TRBJ1-6; d_call: -; cdr3_length: 13; v_call: TRBV10-3; clone_size: -; cdr3_aa: CAISGHGNSPLHF; cdr3_nt: TGTGCCATCAGTGGCCACGGGAATTCACCCCTCCACTTT
j_call: TRBJ2-1; d_call: TRBD1; cdr3_length: 15; v_call: TRBV6-4; clone_size: -; cdr3_aa: CASRLRGQKHNEQFF; cdr3_nt: TGTGCCAGCAGATTGAGGGGACAGAAACACAATGAGCAGTTCTTC
j_call: TRBJ2-5; d_call: -; cdr3_length: 16; v_call: TRBV7-9; clone_size: -; cdr3_aa: CSSSLSDNRDQETQYF; cdr3_nt: TGTTCCAGCAGCTTAAGCGATAACAGGGACCAAGAGACCCAGTACTTC
j_call: TRBJ2-3; d_call: TRBD1; cdr3_length: 14; v_call: TRBV7-2; clone_size: -; cdr3_aa: CASSSRTGSDTQYF; cdr3_nt: TGTGCCAGCAGCTCGAGGACAGGGAGCGATACGCAGTATTTT
j_call: TRBJ2-7; d_call: TRBD2; cdr3_length: 16; v_call: TRBV18; clone_size: -; cdr3_aa: CASSPPGGSTSFGQYF; cdr3_nt: TGTGCCAGCTCGCCCCCGGGGGGGTCGACTAGCTTTGGGCAGTACTTC
j_call: TRBJ2-7; d_call: TRBD1; cdr3_length: 14; v_call: TRBV5-1; clone_size: few; cdr3_aa: CASRAGDSSYEQYF; cdr3_nt: TGCGCCAGCAGGGCCGGGGACAGCTCCTACGAGCAGTACTTC
j_call: TRBJ2-7; d_call: -; cdr3_length: 11; v_call: TRBV11-2; clone_size: once; cdr3_aa: CASSLSQEQYF; cdr3_nt: TGTGCCAGCAGCTTATCCCAAGAGCAGTACTTC
j_call: TRBJ2-1; d_call: -; cdr3_length: 16; v_call: TRBV14; clone_size: -; cdr3_aa: CASSQEARGSYNEQFF; cdr3_nt: TGTGCCAGCAGCCAAGAGGCCCGTGGCTCCTACAATGAGCAGTTCTTC
j_call: TRBJ1-2; d_call: TRBD1; cdr3_length: 13; v_call: TRBV5-6; clone_size: -; cdr3_aa: CASSPGTGGIYTF; cdr3_nt: TGTGCCAGCAGCCCCGGAACAGGGGGGATCTACACCTTC
j_call: TRBJ2-1; d_call: -; cdr3_length: 16; v_call: TRBV7-9; clone_size: -; cdr3_aa: CASSSPFRQVGDEQFF; cdr3_nt: TGTGCCAGCAGCTCCCCCTTCCGGCAGGTAGGCGATGAGCAGTTCTTC
j_call: TRBJ2-5; d_call: TRBD1; cdr3_length: 13; v_call: TRBV7-9; clone_size: -; cdr3_aa: CASSGGQGETQYF; cdr3_nt: TGTGCCAGCAGCGGGGGACAGGGAGAGACCCAGTACTTC
j_call: TRBJ2-5; d_call: -; cdr3_length: 14; v_call: TRBV28; clone_size: few; cdr3_aa: CASSLGGVSETQYF; cdr3_nt: TGTGCCAGCAGTTTAGGAGGGGTGAGCGAGACCCAGTACTTC